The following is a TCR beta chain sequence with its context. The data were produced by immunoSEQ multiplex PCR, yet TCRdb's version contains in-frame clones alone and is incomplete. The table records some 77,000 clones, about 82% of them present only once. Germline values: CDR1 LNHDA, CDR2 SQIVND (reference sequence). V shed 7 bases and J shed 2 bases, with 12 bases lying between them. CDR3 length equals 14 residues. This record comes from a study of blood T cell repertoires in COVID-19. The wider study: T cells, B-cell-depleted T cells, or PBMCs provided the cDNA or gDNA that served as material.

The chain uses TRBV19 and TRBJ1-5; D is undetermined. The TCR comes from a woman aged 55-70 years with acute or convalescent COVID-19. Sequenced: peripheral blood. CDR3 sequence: CASTGGYGNQPQHF. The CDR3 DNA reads TGTGCCAGTACGGGAGGGTACGGCAATCAGCCCCAGCATTTT.